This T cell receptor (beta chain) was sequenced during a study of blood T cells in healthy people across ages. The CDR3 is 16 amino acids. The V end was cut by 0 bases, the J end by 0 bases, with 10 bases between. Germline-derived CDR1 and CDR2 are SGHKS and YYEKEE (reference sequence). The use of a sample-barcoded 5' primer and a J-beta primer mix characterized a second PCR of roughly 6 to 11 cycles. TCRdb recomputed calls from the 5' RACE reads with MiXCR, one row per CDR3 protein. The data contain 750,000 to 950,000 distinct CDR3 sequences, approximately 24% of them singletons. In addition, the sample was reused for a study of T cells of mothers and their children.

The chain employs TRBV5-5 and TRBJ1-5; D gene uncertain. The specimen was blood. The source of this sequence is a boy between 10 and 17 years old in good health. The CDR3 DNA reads TGTGCCAGCAGCTTGGGACGGAGAGCTAGCAATCAGCCCCAGCATTTT. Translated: CASSLGRRASNQPQHF.